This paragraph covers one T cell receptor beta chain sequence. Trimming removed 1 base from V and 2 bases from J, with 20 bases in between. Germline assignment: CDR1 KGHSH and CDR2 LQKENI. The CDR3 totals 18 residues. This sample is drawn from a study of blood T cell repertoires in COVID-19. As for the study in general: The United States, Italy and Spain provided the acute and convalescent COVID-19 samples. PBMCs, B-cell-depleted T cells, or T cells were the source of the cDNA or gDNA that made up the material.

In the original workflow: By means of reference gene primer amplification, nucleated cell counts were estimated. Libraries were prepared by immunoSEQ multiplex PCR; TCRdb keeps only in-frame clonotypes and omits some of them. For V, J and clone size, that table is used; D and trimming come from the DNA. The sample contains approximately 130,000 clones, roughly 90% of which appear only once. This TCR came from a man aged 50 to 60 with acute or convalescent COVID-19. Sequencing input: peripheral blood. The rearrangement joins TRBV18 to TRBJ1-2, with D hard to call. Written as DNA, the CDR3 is TGTGCCAGCTCACCACGGGCGCCCGGCGGGGAAAGCAACTATGGCTACACCTTC. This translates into CASSPRAPGGESNYGYTF.